These T cell receptor beta chains were read from a single sample in a study of cytomegalovirus exposure and HLA in healthy donors. The data were produced by immunoSEQ multiplex PCR, yet TCRdb's version contains in-frame clones alone and is incomplete. This sample carries tens of thousands of clones, with about 4.5% going to the ten biggest clones. The sequencing input was PBMCs. These TCRs come from a woman in her 40s in good health and CMV-seropositive. CDR3s include the opening cysteine and the closing phenylalanine or tryptophan. The order of the fields is V gene, J gene, D gene, CDR3 protein, CDR3 DNA. D genes are given only for firm matches.

v_call: TRBV10-3
j_call: TRBJ2-7
d_call: TRBD2
cdr3_aa: CAISESNSGRGFGEQYF
cdr3_nt: TGTGCCATCAGTGAGTCGAATAGCGGGAGAGGATTCGGCGAGCAGTACTTC

v_call: TRBV25-1
j_call: TRBJ2-1
d_call: -
cdr3_aa: CASSERGFDDEQFF
cdr3_nt: TGTGCCAGCAGTGAACGGGGATTCGACGATGAGCAGTTCTTC

v_call: TRBV2
j_call: TRBJ2-3
d_call: TRBD1
cdr3_aa: CASSEDRGKGRTDTQYF
cdr3_nt: TGTGCCAGCAGTGAGGACAGGGGTAAAGGGAGGACAGATACGCAGTATTTT

v_call: TRBV5-1
j_call: TRBJ2-3
d_call: TRBD2
cdr3_aa: CASSPGLGRTDTQYF
cdr3_nt: TGCGCCAGCAGCCCCGGACTAGGGCGCACAGATACGCAGTATTTT

v_call: TRBV7-8
j_call: TRBJ1-2
d_call: TRBD1
cdr3_aa: CASSLATPGGHYGYTF
cdr3_nt: TGTGCCAGCAGCTTAGCTACGCCAGGGGGCCACTATGGCTACACCTTC

v_call: TRBV15
j_call: TRBJ2-7
d_call: -
cdr3_aa: CATSGGGKTGNSYEQYF
cdr3_nt: TGTGCCACCAGCGGGGGGGGAAAGACAGGCAACTCCTACGAGCAGTACTTC

v_call: TRBV30
j_call: TRBJ2-7
d_call: TRBD1
cdr3_aa: CAWTPFQGAPYEQYF
cdr3_nt: TGTGCCTGGACCCCATTTCAGGGGGCTCCCTACGAGCAGTACTTC

v_call: TRBV6-6
j_call: TRBJ2-1
d_call: -
cdr3_aa: CASSYPPLPVF
cdr3_nt: TGTGCCAGCAGTTATCCCCCACTACCCGTCTTC

v_call: TRBV21-1
j_call: TRBJ2-5
d_call: -
cdr3_aa: CASSKLAPETQYF
cdr3_nt: TGTGCCAGCAGCAAACTAGCCCCAGAGACCCAGTACTTC

v_call: TRBV7-2
j_call: TRBJ1-5
d_call: -
cdr3_aa: CASSVDGRAHQPQHF
cdr3_nt: TGTGCCAGCAGCGTAGATGGGAGGGCGCATCAGCCCCAGCATTTT

v_call: TRBV28
j_call: TRBJ2-7
d_call: TRBD1
cdr3_aa: CASSDGTGWYEQYF
cdr3_nt: TGTGCCAGCAGTGACGGGACAGGGTGGTACGAGCAGTACTTC

v_call: TRBV6-5
j_call: TRBJ2-2
d_call: -
cdr3_aa: CASSYNRDTGELFF
cdr3_nt: TGTGCCAGCAGTTACAACAGGGACACCGGGGAGCTGTTTTTT

v_call: TRBV2
j_call: TRBJ2-7
d_call: TRBD1
cdr3_aa: CASRDGTGENEQYF
cdr3_nt: TGTGCCAGCAGAGATGGGACAGGCGAGAACGAGCAGTACTTC

v_call: TRBV6-5
j_call: TRBJ2-1
d_call: TRBD2
cdr3_aa: CASRTILAGGNEQFF
cdr3_nt: TGTGCCAGCAGGACGATACTAGCGGGAGGGAATGAGCAGTTCTTC

v_call: TRBV7-2
j_call: TRBJ2-1
d_call: TRBD2
cdr3_aa: CASSFRLAGSLYNEQFF
cdr3_nt: TGTGCCAGCAGCTTTCGACTAGCGGGTTCACTTTACAATGAGCAGTTCTTC

v_call: TRBV12-5
j_call: TRBJ2-5
d_call: TRBD1
cdr3_aa: CASGLGDRGRVGETQYF
cdr3_nt: TGTGCTAGTGGTTTGGGAGACAGGGGGCGAGTAGGAGAGACCCAGTACTTC

v_call: TRBV4-1
j_call: TRBJ1-5
d_call: -
cdr3_aa: CASSQADRQSQPQHF
cdr3_nt: TGCGCCAGCAGCCAAGCTGATCGACAGAGTCAGCCCCAGCATTTT

v_call: TRBV28
j_call: TRBJ1-2
d_call: -
cdr3_aa: CASSKGHSCGYTF
cdr3_nt: TGTGCCAGCAGCAAAGGACACTCCTGTGGCTACACCTTC

v_call: TRBV4-2
j_call: TRBJ2-2
d_call: -
cdr3_aa: CAAAKISQQGPTGELFF
cdr3_nt: TGTGCAGCAGCCAAGATATCACAACAGGGTCCCACCGGGGAGCTGTTTTTT

v_call: TRBV5-1
j_call: TRBJ2-1
d_call: TRBD1
cdr3_aa: CASSLGGQGWNEQFF
cdr3_nt: TGCGCCAGCAGCTTGGGGGGACAGGGTTGGAATGAGCAGTTCTTC

v_call: TRBV29-1
j_call: TRBJ1-1
d_call: -
cdr3_aa: CSAVREGEAFF
cdr3_nt: TGCAGCGCCGTAAGGGAGGGTGAAGCTTTCTTT

v_call: TRBV6-1
j_call: TRBJ1-3
d_call: -
cdr3_aa: CASSETGEGNTIYF
cdr3_nt: TGTGCCAGCAGTGAAACGGGAGAAGGAAACACCATATATTTT

v_call: TRBV2
j_call: TRBJ1-6
d_call: TRBD1
cdr3_aa: CASGDRDRGSPLHF
cdr3_nt: TGTGCCAGCGGGGACCGGGACAGGGGTTCACCCCTCCACTTT

v_call: TRBV7-9
j_call: TRBJ2-7
d_call: -
cdr3_aa: CASSFSQEQYF
cdr3_nt: TGTGCCAGCAGCTTTTCCCAGGAGCAGTACTTC

v_call: TRBV7-9
j_call: TRBJ2-3
d_call: -
cdr3_aa: CASSLGQSTDTQYF
cdr3_nt: TGTGCCAGCAGCTTAGGACAGAGCACAGATACGCAGTATTTT

v_call: TRBV10-2
j_call: TRBJ1-1
d_call: -
cdr3_aa: CASSGLEERNTEAFF
cdr3_nt: TGCGCCAGCAGTGGGCTTGAGGAAAGGAACACTGAAGCTTTCTTT

v_call: TRBV27
j_call: TRBJ2-1
d_call: TRBD2
cdr3_aa: CASSWGGRANEQFF
cdr3_nt: TGTGCCAGCAGCTGGGGCGGGAGGGCCAATGAGCAGTTCTTC

v_call: TRBV11-2
j_call: TRBJ2-1
d_call: -
cdr3_aa: CASSLAPTGGQFF
cdr3_nt: TGTGCCAGCAGCTTAGCCCCGACAGGCGGGCAGTTCTTC

v_call: TRBV10-3
j_call: TRBJ2-7
d_call: TRBD2
cdr3_aa: CAISEWGSGRDEQYF
cdr3_nt: TGTGCCATCAGTGAGTGGGGTAGCGGGAGAGACGAGCAGTACTTC

v_call: TRBV18
j_call: TRBJ1-2
d_call: -
cdr3_aa: CASSPQVEGGYGYTF
cdr3_nt: TGTGCCAGCTCACCACAAGTAGAAGGGGGCTATGGCTACACCTTC

v_call: TRBV11-2
j_call: TRBJ2-7
d_call: -
cdr3_aa: CASSFDSTYEQYF
cdr3_nt: TGTGCCAGCAGCTTCGACTCCACCTACGAGCAGTACTTC

v_call: TRBV6-5
j_call: TRBJ1-5
d_call: -
cdr3_aa: CASHKSGGNQPQHF
cdr3_nt: TGTGCCAGCCACAAGTCAGGCGGCAATCAGCCCCAGCATTTT

v_call: TRBV5-6
j_call: TRBJ1-2
d_call: -
cdr3_aa: CASSWGTGDYGYTF
cdr3_nt: TGTGCCAGCAGCTGGGGGACGGGGGACTATGGCTACACCTTC

v_call: TRBV5-1
j_call: TRBJ1-2
d_call: TRBD1
cdr3_aa: CASSAGDRGSDGYTF
cdr3_nt: TGCGCCAGCAGCGCGGGGGACAGGGGTTCAGACGGCTACACCTTC